Each of the 16 T cell receptor beta chains below was sequenced from the same sample in a study of blood T cell repertoires in COVID-19. This table comes from immunoSEQ multiplex PCR, and its TCRdb copy is limited to in-frame clones, with some not included. The table has about 120,000 clones, over 75% seen once. Sequenced: peripheral blood. Every receptor here comes from a man older than 75 with acute or convalescent COVID-19.

This chain connects TRBV9 to TRBJ2-7, with 8 bases aligning to TRBD2. Losses at the gene ends were 2 bases for V and 3 bases for J; bases not matched to a gene: 4. The length of the CDR3 is 14 residues. Germline V lookup: CDR1 SGDLS, CDR2 YYNGEE. In DNA form, the CDR3 reads TGTGCCAGCAGCGTTTCCGGGACTAGCTACGAGCAGTACTTC. Amino acid sequence: CASSVSGTSYEQYF.

V usage is TRBV25-1 and J usage is TRBJ1-2; a weak D match, TRBD1 (5 bases). V was shortened by 1 base and J by 8 bases, with 11 bases between the two germline ends. The CDR3 totals 13 residues. CDR1 and CDR2 (germline): MGHDK, SYGVNS. CDR3 in DNA: TGTGCCAGCAGTGAATGGCCGGGGGAGGGCTACACCTTC. Translated: CASSEWPGEGYTF.

This chain joins TRBV3-1 (or the pseudogene TRBV3-2) and TRBJ1-4; tentative D call: TRBD1 (5 bases). In germline, CDR1 is LGHDT, CDR2 YNNKEL (reference sequence). CDR3 size: 14 residues. V dropped 0 bases and J dropped 8 bases, with 10 bases sitting between them. The CDR3 loop is CASSQDRAGEKLFF. The DNA of the CDR3 is TGTGCCAGCAGCCAAGACAGGGCAGGCGAAAAACTGTTTTTT.

The chain is built from TRBV6-4 and TRBJ1-6; a weak D match, TRBD1 (5 bases). CDR3 length: 14 amino acids. The V and J ends lost 5 bases and 7 bases respectively, with 12 bases between them. Germline CDR1 reads MRHNA; CDR2 reads SNTAGT. CDR3: CASSSQGSNSPLHF. The DNA for the CDR3 is TGTGCCAGCAGTTCGCAGGGTAGCAATTCACCCCTCCACTTT.

The chain employs TRBV19 and TRBJ2-2, with 9 bases identical to TRBD1. Trimming cost V 4 bases and J 3 bases; bases outside gene matches: 3. CDR1 LNHDA and CDR2 SQIVND come from the germline V gene (reference sequence). There are 15 residues in the CDR3. In DNA form, the CDR3 reads TGTGCCAGTAGTACGGGACAGGGACACACCGGGGAGCTGTTTTTT. It codes for CASSTGQGHTGELFF.

This clone has a handful of counts. The J gene is TRBJ1-4, the V gene TRBV3-1 (or the pseudogene TRBV3-2); D remains ambiguous. This CDR3 is built from 14 residues. Trimming shortened V by 1 base and J by 2 bases, and 5 bases separated the two germline ends. Germline V gene sequence: CDR1 LGHDT, CDR2 YNNKEL (reference sequence). The CDR3 region has the DNA TGTGCCAGCAGCCAAGGACATACTAATGAAAAACTGTTTTTT. Translated: CASSQGHTNEKLFF.

The sample holds one count of this clone. V is TRBV2 and J is TRBJ1-3; D is perhaps TRBD1 (5 bases). CDR1 SNHLY and CDR2 FYNNEI come from the germline V gene. The CDR3 is 15 residues long. The V end lost 7 bases, the J end lost 0 bases, and 13 bases lay between the germline ends. CDR3 nucleotides: TGTGCCAGCACCTTGGGGGGGGTCTCTGGAAACACCATATATTTT. Protein: CASTLGGVSGNTIYF.

V usage is TRBV2 and J usage is TRBJ2-7, with 11 bases matching TRBD2. Germline V gene sequence: CDR1 SNHLY, CDR2 FYNNEI. With V trimmed by 6 bases and J by 4 bases, 11 bases remained unmatched. This CDR3 has 16 amino acids. For the CDR3, the DNA is TGTGCCAGCAGCCCGACGGCTAGCGGGGGGTCGTACGAGCAGTACTTC. Residues: CASSPTASGGSYEQYF.

The gene calls are TRBV19 and TRBJ1-2, with D maybe TRBD1 (5 bases). The germline V and J ends were trimmed by 7 bases and 7 bases, with 13 bases remaining between them. Per the germline V gene, CDR1 is LNHDA and CDR2 is SQIVND (reference sequence). The CDR3 length is 12 residues. The CDR3 nucleotides read TGTGCCAGTACCGCAGGGTTCGGTGGCTACACCTTC. Encoded protein: CASTAGFGGYTF.

The rearrangement joins TRBV7-2 to TRBJ1-6; a weak D match, TRBD1 (5 bases). Germline CDR1 SGHTA, CDR2 FQGNSA. The CDR3 spans 14 residues. V gave up 3 bases and J gave up 7 bases, with 10 bases separating them. The CDR3 DNA reads as TGTGCCAGCAGCTTCGGGGGGAGGAATTCACCCCTCCACTTT. It yields the protein CASSFGGRNSPLHF.

The gene calls are TRBV3-1 (or the pseudogene TRBV3-2) and TRBJ2-3, with 12 nucleotides matching TRBD2. This CDR3 spans 16 amino acids. Trimming removed 3 bases from V and 2 bases from J; junction bases left unmatched: 3. Germline lookup yields CDR1 LGHDT and CDR2 YNNKEL (reference sequence). CDR3 sequence (DNA): TGTGCCAGCAGCCAGACTAGCGGGAGCTTCACAGATACGCAGTATTTT. It specifies CASSQTSGSFTDTQYF.

The chain joins TRBV28 to TRBJ1-2; D is unclear. Germline CDR1 is MDHEN and CDR2 is SYDVKM. The V end was cut by 6 bases, the J end by 9 bases, with 8 bases between. The CDR3 is 10 residues long. The CDR3 sequence is CASSDSSYTF. Here the CDR3 DNA reads TGTGCCAGCAGCGACTCTAGCTACACCTTC.

V is TRBV11-2 and J is TRBJ1-4, with TRBD1 as a possible D gene (5 bases). CDR1 is SGHAT and CDR2 is FQNNGV in the germline V gene. The CDR3 loop spans 15 amino acids. V was clipped by 5 bases and J by 2 bases, with 12 bases between them. CDR3 sequence (DNA): TGTGCCAGCAGCGGTCCCAGGGTTACTAATGAAAAACTGTTTTTT. Amino acids: CASSGPRVTNEKLFF.

The rearrangement links TRBV18 to TRBJ1-6; TRBD1 might be the D (5 bases). V was pared by 3 bases and J by 7 bases, with 13 bases between. CDR3 length equals 15 residues. Germline values: CDR1 KGHSH, CDR2 LQKENI. The CDR3 region is CASSPTGGGNSPLHF. The CDR3 DNA sequence: TGTGCCAGCTCACCTACCGGGGGGGGGAATTCACCCCTCCACTTT.

The chain couples TRBV29-1 to TRBJ1-2; 8 nucleotides agree with TRBD1. V shed 7 bases and J 2 bases; nucleotides not matched to a gene: 6. The CDR3 length is 13 residues. CDR1 SQVTM and CDR2 ANQGSEA come from the germline V gene. The CDR3 nucleotides read TGCAGCGCCCTGGGACAGGCAAACTATGGCTACACCTTC. Amino acid sequence: CSALGQANYGYTF.

V is TRBV9 and J is TRBJ2-1; D is ambiguous. The CDR3 length is 14 residues. The ends were cut back, 0 bases at V and 8 bases at J, with 12 bases in the middle. CDR1 and CDR2 from the germline V gene are SGDLS and YYNGEE. The CDR3 protein is CASSVASSTDEQFF. The CDR3 region has the DNA TGTGCCAGCAGCGTAGCTAGTAGCACCGATGAGCAGTTCTTC.